The clone carrying this T cell receptor (beta chain) was found a few times. Antigen unknown. This entry belongs to a study of identical twins. Trimming took 2 bases from V and 11 from J, leaving 13 bases between them. Per the germline V gene, CDR1 is SGHRS and CDR2 is YFSETQ. The CDR3 loop spans 12 amino acids. Findings and limits, study-wide: Sequences that were beta out-of-frame showed weaker excess twin sharing. Analyses of zero insertions could be partly confounded by invariant MAIT and iNKT cells.

MiXCR was run by TCRdb on the 5' RACE reads, yielding one entry per CDR3 protein. The sample includes about 720,000 distinct CDR3 sequences, 18% of them seen just once. Another study also made use of these data, one on T cells expressing NK-cell markers. As that study records: Dominant NKG2C+ clonotypes accounted for about 1.0-8% of CD8+ T cells in a handful of donors.

Sequencing was carried out using PBMCs. This receptor was obtained from a young woman in good health. The V gene is TRBV5-1, the J gene TRBJ1-1; no definite D call. CDR3 protein: CASSFNGKSAFF. The CDR3 bases are TGCGCCAGCAGCTTTAACGGGAAGTCCGCTTTCTTT.